This TCR beta chain was captured by sequencing in a study of cytomegalovirus exposure and HLA in healthy donors. Whole-study context: The Caucasian-associated ancestry cluster contained about four fifths of the 300 to 400 genotyped donors.

Donors had nominal health at sampling but likely had unrecorded immune exposures. The CDR3 totals 14 residues. Per germline, CDR1 SGHDT and CDR2 YYEEEE. V lost 3 bases, J lost 5 bases, and 14 bases lay in between. Use of 60 Vbeta and 13 Jbeta primers characterized the PCR. The assay was immunoSEQ multiplex PCR, and TCRdb's table has in-frame clones only and misses some. The sample records around 120,000 clones, 80% being singletons. Sequencing used PBMCs. The rearrangement joins TRBV5-6 to TRBJ2-5, with D maybe TRBD1 (6 bases). This clonotype was obtained from a female donor in good health and CMV-seropositive. DNA of the CDR3: TGTGCCAGCAGCTCCTTGGCAGGGGAGGAGACCCAGTACTTC. As protein: CASSSLAGEETQYF.